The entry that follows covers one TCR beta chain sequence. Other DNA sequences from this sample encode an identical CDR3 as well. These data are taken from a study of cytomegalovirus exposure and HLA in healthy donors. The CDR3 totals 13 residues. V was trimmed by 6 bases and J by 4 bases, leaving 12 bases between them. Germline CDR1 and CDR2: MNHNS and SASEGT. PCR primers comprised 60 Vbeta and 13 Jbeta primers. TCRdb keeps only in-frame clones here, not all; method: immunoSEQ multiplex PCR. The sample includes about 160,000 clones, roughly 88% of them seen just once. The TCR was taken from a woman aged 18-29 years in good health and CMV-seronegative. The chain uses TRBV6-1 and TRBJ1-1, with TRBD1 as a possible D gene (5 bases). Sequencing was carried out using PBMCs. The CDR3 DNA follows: TGTGCCAGCAGCGAATTGGGGGGCACTGAAGCTTTCTTT. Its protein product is CASSELGGTEAFF.